Given below is one T cell receptor beta chain in context. The target antigen is unknown. The sample originates from a study of vaccination effects on CD4 cells after COVID-19. Looking at the study overall: IL-2 at 10 IU/ml and peptides at about 10 ug/ml were added to cultured PBMC, more than 1.5 million per well.

Culture lasted approximately 10 days before CD4+ T cell isolation. Two doses of BNT162b2 or mRNA-1273 vaccine were administered to participants. This CDR3 spans 14 amino acids. Sequencing was performed with immunoSEQ multiplex PCR; in TCRdb, only in-frame clones are kept and a portion is missing. There are about 66,000 clones in the sample; roughly 80% occur only once, and 2% to 3% lies in the top ten. This receptor was taken from a human donor who received a COVID-19 vaccine. The material was CD4+ T cells from PBMCs cultured without peptide, obtained after COVID-19 vaccination. The chain is built from TRBV21-1 and TRBJ1-3. TRBV21-1 is a known pseudogene. The CDR3 DNA reads TGTGCCAGCGGGGGGGTCCGCTCTGGAAACACCATATATTTT. Translating it yields CASGGVRSGNTIYF.